These 6 T cell receptor beta chains were sequenced from one sample in a study of T-cell memory formation after mild COVID-19. In TCRdb, the 5' RACE reads were re-called with MiXCR into one record per CDR3 protein. The table lists fewer than 250,000 distinct CDR3 sequences, about 10% of them singletons. Sequenced sample: PBMCs or a T cell subset sorted from them (not recorded which). All receptors derive from a man aged 18 to 30 who had mild COVID-19 (a few samples of this study predate the infection). Cell type and time point are not known.

This clonotype turned up a few times. In DNA form, the CDR3 reads TGCGCCAGCAGCATGGGGGACAGGGTGGATACGCAGTATTTT. Translating gives CASSMGDRVDTQYF. This rearrangement joins TRBV5-1 to TRBJ2-3; 9 nucleotides line up with TRBD1. This CDR3 region has 14 residues. The germline CDR1 and CDR2 sequences are SGHRS and YFSETQ. The J segment lost 6 bases and the V segment lost 4 bases, leaving 6 bases of the junction unmatched.

This chain uses TRBV28 with TRBJ2-3; a possible D gene is TRBD1 (6 bases). The germline gives CDR1 MDHEN, CDR2 SYDVKM. V dropped 2 bases and J dropped 4 bases, with 13 bases sitting between them. The CDR3 length is 15 residues. CDR3 nucleotides: TGTGCCAGCAGTTTAAGGCAGGGGATGGCAGATACGCAGTATTTT. This codes for CASSLRQGMADTQYF.

V and J are TRBV7-9 and TRBJ2-5; no firm D call. Trimming cost V 5 bases and J 4 bases, with 11 bases left between them. From germline, CDR1 is SEHNR and CDR2 FQNEAQ (reference sequence). The CDR3 totals 13 residues. In DNA, the CDR3 is TGTGCCAGCAGCCCCCTGATGGGAGAGACCCAGTACTTC. Its protein product is CASSPLMGETQYF. Using reference TRBV7-9 and TRBJ2-5 for the parts outside the CDR3, the full variable domain is DTGVSQNPRHKITKRGQNVTFRCDPISEHNRLYWYRQTLGQGPEFLTYFQNEAQLEKSRLLSDRFSAERPKGSFSTLEIQRTEQGDSAMYLCASSPLMGETQYFGPGTRLLVL.

The CDR3 region has the DNA TGTGCCAGCAGTGAACCAGGGGCCGGAGGAAACACCATATATTTT. The encoded protein is CASSEPGAGGNTIYF. The chain has TRBV25-1 and TRBJ1-3; perhaps TRBD1 as D (6 bases). Germline values: CDR1 MGHDK, CDR2 SYGVNS. The CDR3 is 15 amino acids. Trimming left V 2 bases short and J 4 bases short, with 12 bases between.

In this sample, this clonotype turned up a few times. This chain links TRBV28 with TRBJ2-7; D is unresolved. V was trimmed by 5 bases and J by 7 bases, leaving 18 bases between them. Germline loops: CDR1 MDHEN, CDR2 SYDVKM. The CDR3 totals 14 residues. For the CDR3, the DNA is TGTGCCAGCAGTCGGCGACGGACGGCCCCAGAGCAGTACTTC. It specifies CASSRRRTAPEQYF.

The chain joins TRBV12-3 or TRBV12-4 to TRBJ2-1, with 12 nucleotides matching TRBD2. With V trimmed by 2 bases and J by 0 bases, 5 bases remained unmatched. The CDR3 sequence is 18 residues long. The CDR3: CASSLNLAGGFSYNEQFF. The CDR3 DNA follows: TGTGCCAGCAGTTTAAACCTAGCGGGGGGGTTCTCCTACAATGAGCAGTTCTTC.